This T cell receptor (beta chain) derives from a study of T cell responses to AZD1222 COVID-19 vaccine. General study results and limits: The donor cohort was predominantly white British with a female majority, and clonal diversity may have been underestimated. The CD4 TCRs associated with vaccination extended across spike and predominated at 160-218 and 743-854. Of the AZD1222 recipients, only 5 or 6 were seropositive at baseline.

V was pared by 4 bases and J by 0 bases, with 15 bases between. The germline V gene encodes CDR1 SGHAT and CDR2 FQNNGV. There are 16 residues in the CDR3. A note on this clone: Its antigen is undetermined.

TCRdb keeps only in-frame clones here, not all; method: immunoSEQ multiplex PCR. The table includes around 84,000 clones, approximately 86% detected once. The rearrangement uses TRBV11-2 and TRBJ1-1; D is unresolved. The specimen comprised peripheral blood, sampled on day 0 of MenACWY control vaccination. The TCR originated in an adult in good health. DNA of the CDR3: TGTGCCAGCAGCTCGAGGCAGGTGGCTTTGAACACTGAAGCTTTCTTT. It is translated as CASSSRQVALNTEAFF. Together with reference TRBV11-2 and TRBJ1-1, the CDR3 gives the full variable domain: EAGVAQSPRYKIIEKRQSVAFWCNPISGHATLYWYQQILGQGPKLLIQFQNNGVVDDSQLPKDRFSAERLKGVDSTLKIQPAKLEDSAVYLCASSSRQVALNTEAFFGQGTRLTVV.